This T cell receptor beta chain derives from a study of Ad26.COV2.S vaccination and SARS-CoV-2 variants. Study background: By the intramuscular route, Ad26.COV2.S was given once, or twice 56 days apart.

Trimming removed 7 bases from V and 2 bases from J; junction bases left unmatched: 8. Per the germline V gene, CDR1 is LNHNV and CDR2 is YYDKDF (reference sequence). This CDR3 has 14 amino acids. In regard to this clone: Its antigen is not identified.

As for treatment: 15 to 20 received Ad26.COV2.S at low or high dose, single or two shots; several received placebo; per-sample allocation not given. Specimens were obtained on day 63 following the first vaccine or placebo injection. This vaccine is an Ad26 vector that expresses the Wuhan-strain SARS-CoV-2 spike. Clones were read by immunoSEQ multiplex PCR, and TCRdb kept only the in-frame ones, dropping some. The table has roughly 510,000 clones, approximately 90% seen once; the top ten hold roughly 13%. Findings and caveats of the study: In vaccinated individuals, spike-specific CD8+ and CD4+ T cell responses reportedly displayed substantial breadth. Placebo recipients had lower spike-specific TCR breadth than vaccine recipients.

The chain combines TRBV15 with TRBJ2-7; TRBD1 matches 7 bases. The material sequenced was peripheral blood, taken in a trial of Ad26.COV2.S vaccine versus placebo. The source of this sequence is a person between 18 and 59 years old who received the Ad26.COV2.S COVID-19 vaccine or a placebo. The CDR3 DNA follows: TGTGCCACCACCTCGGGACAGAGAGCCTACGAGCAGTACTTC. Its translation is CATTSGQRAYEQYF.